Listed below are T cell receptor beta chains from one sample, sequenced in a study of shared clonotypes between healthy human individuals. This table comes from immunoSEQ multiplex PCR, and its TCRdb copy is limited to in-frame clones, with some not included. This sample carries hundreds of thousands of clones, almost 97% of them seen once, and the ten largest clones take around 0.06%. Sequencing was carried out using naive CD4+ T cells sorted from blood. These receptors came from a woman in her twenties or thirties in good health. Both conserved end residues are part of each CDR3. The D gene is left open where the match is weak. Expanded clones get a size class; other rows say once, few or many, or leave the size out.

d_gene	v_gene	abundance	j_gene	CDR3nt	CDR3aa
.	TRBV9	.	TRBJ2-3	TGTGCCAGCAGCCACGGGGGCGCGGTAAGCACAGATACGCAGTATTTT	CASSHGGAVSTDTQYF
.	TRBV19	.	TRBJ2-1	TGTGCCAGTAGTCTACTAGAAAATGAGCAGTTCTTC	CASSLLENEQFF
.	TRBV28	.	TRBJ2-3	TGTGCCAGCAGTTCCGGGACCGGGACAGATACGCAGTATTTT	CASSSGTGTDTQYF
.	TRBV7-8	.	TRBJ2-1	TGTGCCAGCAGCCGGGACCCTCGGGACAATGAGCAGTTCTTC	CASSRDPRDNEQFF
.	TRBV5-1	.	TRBJ2-7	TGCGCCAGCAGCTTGGGGGCCAGGGGTCTGATCTCCTACGAGCAGTACTTC	CASSLGARGLISYEQYF
.	TRBV7-9	.	TRBJ2-3	TGTGCCAGCAGCTTACAGGGACACCCGACAGATACGCAGTATTTT	CASSLQGHPTDTQYF
TRBD2	TRBV28	.	TRBJ2-1	TGTGCCAGCAGTTTAGCCTCGACTAGCGGTACGCAGTTCTTC	CASSLASTSGTQFF
.	TRBV30	.	TRBJ1-1	TGTGCCTGGTCGCGCCATAATAAAAGGAACACTGAAGCTTTCTTT	CAWSRHNKRNTEAFF
TRBD2	TRBV2	.	TRBJ2-7	TGTGCCAGCACCCAAGAAAACACTAGCGAGTTTTCCCACGAGCAGTACTTC	CASTQENTSEFSHEQYF
TRBD1	TRBV4-1	.	TRBJ1-4	TGCGCCAGCAGTCAGGGGGGTTCTAATGAAAAACTGTTTTTT	CASSQGGSNEKLFF
.	TRBV28	.	TRBJ1-5	TGTGCCAGCAGTTTACGGGGTCAGCCCCAGCATTTT	CASSLRGQPQHF
.	TRBV14	.	TRBJ2-3	TGTGCCAGCAGCCAGGGGCTCGGGGATACGCAGTATTTT	CASSQGLGDTQYF
.	TRBV18	.	TRBJ2-5	TGTGCCAGCTCACCGGTCGAAGAGACCCAGTACTTC	CASSPVEETQYF
.	TRBV28	.	TRBJ1-1	TGTGCCAGCAGCTCACGACGGAACCTGAACACTGAAGCTTTCTTT	CASSSRRNLNTEAFF
.	TRBV4-1	.	TRBJ1-2	TGCGCCAGCAGACCCTACCTCGAGCGAACCTATGGCTACACCTTC	CASRPYLERTYGYTF
TRBD1	TRBV28	.	TRBJ2-7	TGTGCCAGCAGTTTATACGGGACAGGGACCGTTTCCTACGAGCAGTACTTC	CASSLYGTGTVSYEQYF
.	TRBV7-8	.	TRBJ2-7	TGTGCCAGCAGCCGAGCCAGGAAAAAAGGAGGTTACGAGCAGTACTTC	CASSRARKKGGYEQYF
TRBD2	TRBV4-1	.	TRBJ2-1	TGCGCCAGCAGCCTATCGACTTTAGCGGGAGGGGGCAATGAGCAGTTCTTC	CASSLSTLAGGGNEQFF
TRBD1	TRBV15	.	TRBJ2-2	TGTGCCACCAGCAGAGGTGACAGGGGGACCGGGGAGCTGTTTTTT	CATSRGDRGTGELFF
.	TRBV6-6	.	TRBJ2-5	TGTGCCAGCACCGCTGAGGTCTTATCTGGTTCCCAGTACTTC	CASTAEVLSGSQYF
TRBD1	TRBV6-1	.	TRBJ2-7	TGTGCCAGCAGAAAAGACAGGGGGCCTCCGTACTTC	CASRKDRGPPYF
TRBD1	TRBV29-1	few	TRBJ1-1	TGCAGCGGGGGACAGCTCACTGAAGCTTTCTTT	CSGGQLTEAFF
.	TRBV5-4	once	TRBJ2-7	TGTGCCAGCCGGGTGGGGGGGCGCGAGTACGAGCAGTACTTC	CASRVGGREYEQYF
TRBD1	TRBV4-1	.	TRBJ1-5	TGCGCCAGCAGCCATGGGACAGGGCACGGGGGCCAGCCCCAGCATTTT	CASSHGTGHGGQPQHF
.	TRBV30	.	TRBJ2-6	TGTGCCTGGAGCGCAGGACGGACCTCTGGGGCCAACGTCCTGACTTTC	CAWSAGRTSGANVLTF
TRBD1	TRBV19	.	TRBJ2-2	TGTGCCAGTAGTAAGGGACAGGGAACCGGGGAGCTGTTTTTT	CASSKGQGTGELFF
TRBD2	TRBV4-2	.	TRBJ2-7	TGTGCCAGCAGCCTCTCAGCGGGGGAAGACTACGAGCAGTACTTC	CASSLSAGEDYEQYF
.	TRBV7-8	.	TRBJ1-5	TGTGCCAGCAGCTTAGCATATCAGCCCCAGCATTTT	CASSLAYQPQHF
.	TRBV27	.	TRBJ1-4	TGTGCCAGCAAGAGGCAGGGTAGAGAAAAACTGTTTTTT	CASKRQGREKLFF
.	TRBV6-1	.	TRBJ2-7	TGTGCCAGCAGTGAATTTAGAAACTACGAGCAGTACTTC	CASSEFRNYEQYF
.	TRBV28	.	TRBJ2-4	TGTGCCAGCAGTTCTGCCTCCACATTTGGCAAAAACATTCAGTACTTC	CASSSASTFGKNIQYF
.	TRBV5-1	.	TRBJ2-7	TGCGCCAGCAGCGAGTTACAATCGCTCGAGCAGTACTTC	CASSELQSLEQYF